These 21 T cell receptor beta chains came from one sample sequenced in a study of Graves' ophthalmopathy and Graves' hyperthyroidism. RNA served as the template for amplifying TCR beta CDR3 regions. HTBI-primed RT-PCR formed the first round, and a multiplex PCR formed the second. TCRdb called the multiplex PCR reads again in MiXCR, with one record for every CDR3 protein. The data hold hundreds of thousands of distinct CDR3 sequences, with over 20% observed a single time. Source material: peripheral blood. All receptors come from a young woman with stable Graves' hyperthyroidism.

At least ten counts were recorded for this clonotype. The rearrangement joins TRBV6-1 to TRBJ1-1; possibly TRBD1 for D (5 bases). Trimming took 6 bases from V and 4 from J, leaving 18 bases between them. The CDR3 runs to 15 residues. From germline, CDR1 is MNHNS and CDR2 SASEGT. The CDR3 nucleotides are TGTGCCAGCAGCGCATTCAGGGTTTCGGTCACTGAAGCTTTCTTT. Encoded protein: CASSAFRVSVTEAFF.

The gene calls are TRBV6-4 and TRBJ1-5; 8 positions agree with TRBD1. This CDR3 region has 18 residues. Germline CDR1 and CDR2: MRHNA and SNTAGT. V lost 4 bases to trimming and J lost 2 bases; unmatched junction nucleotides: 13. In DNA form, the CDR3 reads TGTGCCAGCAGTGTGAACAGGGGGGGAATGAGTGGCAATCAGCCCCAGCATTTT. Its protein product is CASSVNRGGMSGNQPQHF.

This clonotype was seen many times. The V and J genes are TRBV20-1 and TRBJ2-2, with TRBD2 identical over 8 bases. Germline V gene sequence: CDR1 DFQATT, CDR2 SNEGSKA (reference sequence). This CDR3 contains 14 residues. Trimming took 7 bases from V and 5 from J; bases not matched to a gene: 9. CDR3 sequence reads: CSVQGTSRTGELFF. In DNA, the CDR3 is TGCAGTGTTCAAGGGACTAGTCGGACCGGGGAGCTGTTTTTT.

This clonotype occurred many times. The chain carries TRBV7-9 and TRBJ2-7; 7 bases align to TRBD2. CDR3 length equals 14 residues. V shed 5 bases and J 4 bases; nucleotides not matched to a gene: 8. Germline assignment: CDR1 SEHNR and CDR2 FQNEAQ (reference sequence). The CDR3 reads CASSPGGEGYEQYF. The CDR3 coding sequence is TGTGCCAGCAGCCCCGGCGGGGAGGGATACGAGCAGTACTTC.

V is TRBV5-7 and J is TRBJ2-2; D gene unclear. TRBV5-7 is identified as an open reading frame with a role that is uncertain. The CDR3 is 13 residues long. V dropped 2 bases and J dropped 4 bases, with 6 bases sitting between them. This chain's CDR3 is CASSFLPTGELFF. The CDR3 region has the DNA TGTGCCAGCAGCTTTCTCCCCACCGGGGAGCTGTTTTTT.

The gene calls are TRBV20-1 and TRBJ2-7; TRBD2 aligns across 14 bases. Germline loops: CDR1 DFQATT, CDR2 SNEGSKA (reference sequence). The CDR3 sequence is 17 residues long. The V and J ends lost 0 bases and 5 bases, in that order; junction bases with no gene match: 9. The CDR3 DNA is TGCAGTGCTAGAGAAGGGACTAGCGGGAGTTCTGACCACGAGCAGTACTTC. As protein: CSAREGTSGSSDHEQYF.

This clonotype was detected once. This CDR3 is CASSLDVTYGYTF. The DNA for the CDR3 is TGTGCCAGCAGTTTAGACGTTACCTATGGCTACACCTTC. The chain is built from TRBV12-3 or TRBV12-4 and TRBJ1-2; no clear D. V was shortened by 1 base and J by 4 bases, with 7 bases between the two germline ends. This CDR3 is built from 13 residues.

This chain links TRBV5-1 with TRBJ2-2, with 9 positions matching TRBD2. Looked up from germline, CDR1 is SGHRS and CDR2 is YFSETQ. The CDR3 loop spans 17 amino acids. The V and J ends lost 4 bases and 3 bases, in that order; junction bases with no gene match: 10. CDR3 bases: TGCGCCAGCAGCGCCCGGGCGGTAGCGGGGGACACCGGGGAGCTGTTTTTT. Translated, it gives CASSARAVAGDTGELFF. The whole variable domain, remainder taken from reference TRBV5-1 and TRBJ2-2, is KAGVTQTPRYLIKTRGQQVTLSCSPISGHRSVSWYQQTPGQGLQFLFEYFSETQRNKGNFPGRFSGRQFSNSRSEMNVSTLELGDSALYLCASSARAVAGDTGELFFGEGSRLTVL.

V and J are TRBV18 and TRBJ2-5; no definite D call. V was trimmed by 5 bases and J by 5 bases, leaving 6 bases between them. The CDR3 covers 11 residues. CDR1 and CDR2 (germline): KGHSH, LQKENI. CDR3 nucleotides: TGTGCCAGCTCAAATGCGGAGACCCAGTACTTC. Amino acid sequence: CASSNAETQYF.

The sample holds many counts of this clonotype. The CDR3 loop is CSVSDRGFYEQYF. As DNA, the CDR3 is TGCAGCGTTTCGGACCGGGGGTTCTACGAGCAGTACTTC. This sequence joins TRBV29-1 and TRBJ2-7; D might be TRBD2 (6 bases). The CDR3 loop spans 13 amino acids. The germline CDR1 and CDR2 sequences are SQVTM and ANQGSEA. With 5 bases removed from V and 3 bases from J, the gap between germline ends came to 14 bases.

J is TRBJ1-1 and V is TRBV28; TRBD1 aligns across 11 bases. J lost 5 bases, V lost 6 bases, and 8 bases had no gene match. This CDR3 spans 15 amino acids. Germline CDR1 and CDR2: MDHEN and SYDVKM. This chain's CDR3 is CASSLGTGGKTEAFF. The CDR3 DNA reads as TGTGCCAGCAGCCTCGGGACAGGGGGGAAGACTGAAGCTTTCTTT.

This clonotype was recorded many times. The V call is TRBV20-1, the J call TRBJ2-5; 12 bases line up with TRBD2. The CDR3 sequence is 16 residues long. Germline values: CDR1 DFQATT, CDR2 SNEGSKA (reference sequence). Trimming at V came to 3 bases and at J to 5 bases, leaving 10 bases not matched to a gene. The CDR3 spells CSASLAGGPSRETQYF. The CDR3 DNA is TGCAGTGCTAGTCTAGCGGGAGGGCCAAGTCGGGAGACCCAGTACTTC.

This clonotype was counted many times. CDR3 in amino acids: CASRWGQSYGYTF. The CDR3 nucleotides read TGTGCCAGCCGATGGGGGCAGAGCTATGGCTACACCTTC. This chain connects TRBV19 to TRBJ1-2; possible D gene TRBD1, 6 bases. Trimming took 9 bases from V and 4 from J, leaving 15 bases between them. Germline V gives CDR1 LNHDA, CDR2 SQIVND (reference sequence). CDR3 size: 13 residues.

This clonotype has ten or more counts. V and J are TRBV6-2 or TRBV6-3 and TRBJ1-1; D is possibly TRBD1 (5 bases). The CDR3 is 12 amino acids. The V end lost 6 bases, the J end lost 4 bases, and 9 bases lay between the germline ends. Germline CDR1 reads MNHEY; CDR2 reads SVGEGT. The CDR3 region has the DNA TGTGCCAGCAGGAGGCAGGGCACTGAAGCTTTCTTT. Amino acid sequence: CASRRQGTEAFF.

V and J are TRBV7-6 and TRBJ1-1, with 7 bases aligning to TRBD1. The ends lost 5 bases at V and 4 bases at J; junction bases unmatched: 10. The CDR3 contains 15 residues. Germline values: CDR1 SGHVS, CDR2 FNYEAQ. This CDR3 is CASSQDRARGTEAFF. Written as DNA, the CDR3 is TGTGCCAGCAGCCAAGACAGGGCCCGAGGCACTGAAGCTTTCTTT.

This clonotype was counted ten times or more. V is TRBV6-5 and J is TRBJ1-5; D not certain. Trimming took 0 bases from V and 2 from J, leaving 14 bases between them. The CDR3 contains 17 residues. Germline CDR1 and CDR2: MNHEY and SVGAGI. Here the CDR3 DNA reads TGTGCCAGCAGTTACTCGATGTCGGACCGGGGCAATCAGCCCCAGCATTTT. Encoded protein: CASSYSMSDRGNQPQHF.

In this sample, this clonotype turned up many times. This chain links TRBV29-1 with TRBJ2-7; unclear D gene. The CDR3 totals 13 residues. Trimming shortened V by 4 bases and J by 4 bases, and 14 bases separated the two germline ends. Germline V gene lookup returns CDR1 SQVTM and CDR2 ANQGSEA. The CDR3 protein is CSVVGYQDYEQYF. The CDR3 nucleotides read TGCAGCGTTGTCGGATACCAGGATTACGAGCAGTACTTC.

This clonotype showed up many times. This chain links TRBV6-2 or TRBV6-3 with TRBJ1-2; D may be TRBD1 (6 bases). V was shortened by 5 bases and J by 2 bases, with 15 bases between the two germline ends. CDR1 and CDR2 (germline): MNHEY, SVGEGT. The CDR3 has 15 amino acids. CDR3 nucleotides: TGTGCCAGCAGTGACGGCCCTACAGGGAACTATGGCTACACCTTC. Its protein product is CASSDGPTGNYGYTF.

The rearrangement uses TRBV10-3 and TRBJ2-7; 9 nucleotides match TRBD1. This CDR3 is 16 amino acids long. J gave up 0 bases and V 0 bases, and 3 bases lay outside the gene matches. Germline lookup yields CDR1 ENHRY and CDR2 SYGVKD. CDR3 amino acids: CAISESTGGSSYEQYV. CDR3 sequence (DNA): TGTGCCATCAGTGAGTCGACAGGGGGTAGCTCCTACGAGCAGTACGTC.

This clonotype came up many times. The V and J genes are TRBV12-3 or TRBV12-4 and TRBJ1-5; D is undetermined. The CDR3 sequence is 17 residues long. Trimming left V 4 bases short and J 0 bases short, with 16 bases between. The CDR3 loop is CASSYRRGGVSNQPQHF. The CDR3 bases are TGTGCCAGCAGTTATCGGAGAGGTGGCGTTAGCAATCAGCCCCAGCATTTT.

V and J are TRBV6-2 or TRBV6-3 and TRBJ1-1; D gene unclear. The CDR3 length is 13 residues. Per germline, CDR1 MNHEY and CDR2 SVGEGT. V lost 7 bases to trimming and J lost 1 base, with 10 bases between them. The CDR3 sequence is CASIKRENTEAFF. The DNA for the CDR3 is TGTGCCAGCATCAAACGGGAGAACACTGAAGCTTTCTTT.